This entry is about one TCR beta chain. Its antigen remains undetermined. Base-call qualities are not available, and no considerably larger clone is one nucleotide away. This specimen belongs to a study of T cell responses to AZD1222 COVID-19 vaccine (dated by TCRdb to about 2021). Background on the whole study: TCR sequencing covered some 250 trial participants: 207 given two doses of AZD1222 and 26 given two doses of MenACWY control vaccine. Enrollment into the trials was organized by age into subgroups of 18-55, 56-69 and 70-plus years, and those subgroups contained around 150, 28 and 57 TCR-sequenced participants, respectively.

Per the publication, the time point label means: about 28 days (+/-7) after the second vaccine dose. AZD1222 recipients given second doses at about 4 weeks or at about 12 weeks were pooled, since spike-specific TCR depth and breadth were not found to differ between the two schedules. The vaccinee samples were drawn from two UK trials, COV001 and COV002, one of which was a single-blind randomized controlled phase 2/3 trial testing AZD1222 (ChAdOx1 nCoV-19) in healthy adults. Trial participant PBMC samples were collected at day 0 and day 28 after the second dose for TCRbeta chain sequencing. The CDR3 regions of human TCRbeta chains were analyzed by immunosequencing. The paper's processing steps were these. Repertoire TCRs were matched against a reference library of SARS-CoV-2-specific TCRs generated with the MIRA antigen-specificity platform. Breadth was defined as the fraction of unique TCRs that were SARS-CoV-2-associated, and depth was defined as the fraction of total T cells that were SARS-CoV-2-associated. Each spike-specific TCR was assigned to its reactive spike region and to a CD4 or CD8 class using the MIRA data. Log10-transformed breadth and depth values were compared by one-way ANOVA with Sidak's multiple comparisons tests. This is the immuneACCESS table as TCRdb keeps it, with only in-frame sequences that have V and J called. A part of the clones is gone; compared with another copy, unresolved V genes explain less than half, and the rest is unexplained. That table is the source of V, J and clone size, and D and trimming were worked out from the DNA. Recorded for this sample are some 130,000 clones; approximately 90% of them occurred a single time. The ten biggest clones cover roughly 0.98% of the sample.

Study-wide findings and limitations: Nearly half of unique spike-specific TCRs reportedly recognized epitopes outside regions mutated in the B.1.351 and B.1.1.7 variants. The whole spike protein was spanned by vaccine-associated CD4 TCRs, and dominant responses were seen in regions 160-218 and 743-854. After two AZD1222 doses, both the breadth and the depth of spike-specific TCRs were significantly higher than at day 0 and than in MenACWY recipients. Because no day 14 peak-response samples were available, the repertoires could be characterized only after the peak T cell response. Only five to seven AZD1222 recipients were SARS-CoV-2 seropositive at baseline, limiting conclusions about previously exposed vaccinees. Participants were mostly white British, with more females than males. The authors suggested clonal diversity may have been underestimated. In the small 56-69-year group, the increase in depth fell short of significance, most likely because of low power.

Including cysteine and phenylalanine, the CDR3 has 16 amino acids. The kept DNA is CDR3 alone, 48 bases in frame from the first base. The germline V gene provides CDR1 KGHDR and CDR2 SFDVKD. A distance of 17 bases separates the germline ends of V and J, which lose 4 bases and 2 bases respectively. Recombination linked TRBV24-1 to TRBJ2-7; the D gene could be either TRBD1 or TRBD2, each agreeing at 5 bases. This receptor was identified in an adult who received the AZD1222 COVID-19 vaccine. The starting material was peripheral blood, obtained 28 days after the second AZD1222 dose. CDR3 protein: CATSDPGTSSPYEQYF. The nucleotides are TGTGCCACCAGTGACCCCGGGACCTCAAGCCCCTACGAGCAGTACTTC.